The 11 T cell receptor beta chains in this list originate from one sample, sequenced in a study of shared clonotypes between healthy human individuals. Naive CD8 populations comprised CD45RO-negative cells positively selected for CCR7, excluding terminally differentiated effector memory CD45RA+ cells. Repertoires were generated with immunoSEQ multiplex PCR, while TCRdb's copy carries only in-frame clones and drops some. The sample has 600,000 or so clones, roughly 96% seen once. The sequencing sample was made of naive CD8+ T cells sorted from blood. All receptors derive from a woman aged 25-40 years in good health.

V is TRBV28 and J is TRBJ2-7; 8 nucleotides align to TRBD2. The CDR3 is 15 residues long. CDR1 is MDHEN, CDR2 SYDVKM, per germline. Losses at the gene ends were 6 bases for V and 2 bases for J; bases not matched to a gene: 9. CDR3 in amino acids: CASSPEAGGTYEQYF. CDR3 coding DNA: TGTGCCAGCAGCCCCGAGGCGGGAGGTACCTACGAGCAGTACTTC.

The CDR3 loop is CASRRSKPNEQFF. DNA of the CDR3: TGTGCCAGCCGACGGTCCAAACCGAATGAGCAGTTCTTC. The chain uses TRBV27 and TRBJ2-1, with unresolved D. The CDR3 contains 13 residues. CDR1 MNHEY and CDR2 SMNVEV come from the germline V gene (reference sequence). V was cut by 8 bases and J by 7 bases, with 15 bases left in between.

The chain links TRBV28 to TRBJ1-2; no definite D call. CDR1 MDHEN and CDR2 SYDVKM come from the germline V gene. The CDR3 sequence is 18 residues long. The ends were cut back, 5 bases at V and 1 base at J, with 23 bases in the middle. Here the CDR3 DNA reads TGTGCCAGCAGTATAACCGGGATTGACGGAGACTATAACTATGGCTACACCTTC. This translates into CASSITGIDGDYNYGYTF.

V gene TRBV4-1 combines with J gene TRBJ1-6; D call uncertain. This CDR3 is built from 16 residues. Germline loops: CDR1 MGHRA, CDR2 YSYEKL. Trimming pared 1 base from V and 10 bases from J, leaving 17 bases between. The CDR3, as DNA: TGCGCCAGCAGCCAAGCTTACGCAATGGTACGATCACCCCTCCACTTT. Translated, it gives CASSQAYAMVRSPLHF.

This chain links TRBV28 with TRBJ2-7, with 8 nucleotides matching TRBD2. Germline trimming cut 7 bases from V and 0 bases from J; bases unmatched to any gene: 2. The CDR3 runs 13 residues. Germline V gene data show CDR1 as MDHEN and CDR2 as SYDVKM. The CDR3 sequence: CASTLADSYEQYF. The CDR3 DNA follows: TGTGCCAGCACACTAGCGGACTCCTACGAGCAGTACTTC.

V is TRBV27 and J is TRBJ1-5; D remains unclear. The V end lost 6 bases, the J end lost 0 bases, and 12 bases lay between the germline ends. Germline V lookup: CDR1 MNHEY, CDR2 SMNVEV (reference sequence). The CDR3 runs 15 residues. In DNA form, the CDR3 reads TGTGCCAGCAGCTACACGGGGAATAGCAATCAGCCCCAGCATTTT. It encodes CASSYTGNSNQPQHF.

The sample holds one count of this clone. The chain joins TRBV28 to TRBJ1-1, with unresolved D. V shed 3 bases and J shed 1 base, with 9 bases lying between them. Germline loops: CDR1 MDHEN, CDR2 SYDVKM. This CDR3 contains 14 residues. The CDR3 here is CASSFRFSNTEAFF. CDR3 DNA sequence: TGTGCCAGCAGTTTTCGATTCTCGAACACTGAAGCTTTCTTT.

The chain recombines TRBV13 with TRBJ2-3; D remains ambiguous. V lost 4 bases, J lost 0 bases, and 5 bases lay in between. The CDR3 length is 13 residues. Germline lookup yields CDR1 PRHDT and CDR2 FYEKMQ (reference sequence). The CDR3 DNA sequence: TGTGCCAGCAGCTCACCCAGCACAGATACGCAGTATTTT. This sequence encodes CASSSPSTDTQYF.

This clone was observed once. Possible read error: a much larger clone is one base away. Other nucleotide sequences in the sample specify the same CDR3. This rearrangement joins TRBV5-6 to TRBJ2-7; D is tentatively TRBD1 or TRBD2 (6 bases each). Per germline, CDR1 SGHDT and CDR2 YYEEEE. This CDR3 is 12 amino acids long. Trimming removed 2 bases from V and 4 bases from J, with 7 bases in between. The CDR3 DNA sequence: TGTGCCAGCAGCTTAGGGGGGTACGAGCAGTACTTC. Its translation: CASSLGGYEQYF.

This clone was seen only once. The chain links TRBV6-1 to TRBJ2-7; TRBD2 is a possible D gene (5 bases). The CDR3 is made up of 13 amino acids. CDR1 and CDR2 from the germline V gene are MNHNS and SASEGT. V lost 3 bases, J lost 4 bases, and 10 bases lay in between. CDR3 protein: CASSEGRTYEQYF. DNA of the CDR3: TGTGCCAGCAGTGAGGGTCGGACTTACGAGCAGTACTTC.

The chain joins TRBV7-9 to TRBJ2-2, with D maybe TRBD1 (5 bases). This CDR3 comprises 15 residues. Trimming took 3 bases from V and 4 from J, leaving 12 bases between them. Germline CDR1 is SEHNR and CDR2 is FQNEAQ (reference sequence). Written as DNA, the CDR3 is TGTGCCAGCAGCTTGGTGGGGCCGGGCACCGGGGAGCTGTTTTTT. Its translation is CASSLVGPGTGELFF.